The 31 T cell receptor beta chains below all came from one sample that was sequenced in a study of blood T cell repertoires in COVID-19. Data came from immunoSEQ multiplex PCR; TCRdb stores just in-frame clones and leaves some out. The table lists more than 95,000 clones, roughly 87% of them singletons. What was sequenced was peripheral blood. These receptor sequences come from a man older than 75 with active or convalescent COVID-19.

This chain links TRBV19 with TRBJ2-1; D is ambiguous. Trimming removed 7 bases from V and 0 bases from J, with 10 bases in between. Germline V gene lookup returns CDR1 LNHDA and CDR2 SQIVND (reference sequence). The CDR3 sequence is 14 residues long. In DNA form, the CDR3 reads TGTGCCAGTACTCACCGAGGCTCCTACAATGAGCAGTTCTTC. This encodes CASTHRGSYNEQFF.

The genes are TRBV10-3 and TRBJ1-5; D might be TRBD1 (6 bases). Per the germline V gene, CDR1 is ENHRY and CDR2 is SYGVKD. Trimming removed 6 bases at V and 4 bases at J, with 10 bases between. CDR3 size: 13 residues. CDR3 sequence: CAISGTNNQPQHF. In DNA, the CDR3 is TGTGCCATCAGCGGGACAAATAATCAGCCCCAGCATTTT.

The chain combines TRBV3-1 (or the pseudogene TRBV3-2) with TRBJ2-5; 9 positions agree with TRBD2. CDR1 LGHDT and CDR2 YNNKEL come from the germline V gene (reference sequence). The CDR3 length is 15 residues. The junction had 8 bases not matched to a gene; V was cut back by 4 bases and J by 5 bases. The CDR3 DNA is TGTGCCAGCAGCCTTATAGCGGGAGTGGACGAGACCCAGTACTTC. Its protein is CASSLIAGVDETQYF.

This clone occurred once. The chain uses TRBV4-2 and TRBJ2-7; D is unclear. V was pared by 0 bases and J by 7 bases, with 10 bases between. The length of the CDR3 is 13 residues. Germline CDR1 reads LGHNA; CDR2 reads YNFKEQ. As DNA, the CDR3 is TGTGCCAGCAGCCAAGATCTCGAGGTAGAGCAGTACTTC. Protein sequence: CASSQDLEVEQYF.

V and J are TRBV18 and TRBJ1-1; D is ambiguous. The CDR3 runs to 14 residues. The germline V and J ends were trimmed by 3 bases and 5 bases, with 13 bases remaining between them. The germline V gene has CDR1 KGHSH and CDR2 LQKENI. CDR3 protein: CASSPSGGGTEAFF. CDR3 coding DNA: TGTGCCAGCTCACCGTCAGGTGGCGGGACTGAAGCTTTCTTT.

The chain employs TRBV5-1 and TRBJ2-5, with D possibly being TRBD1 (6 bases). The CDR3 spans 14 residues. Germline V lookup: CDR1 SGHRS, CDR2 YFSETQ. Between the trimmed V and J ends, which lost 0 bases and 2 bases, there was a span of 8 bases. The CDR3 sequence: CASSLVTGQETQYF. The CDR3, as DNA: TGCGCCAGCAGCTTGGTCACAGGGCAAGAGACCCAGTACTTC.

V and J are TRBV6-2 or TRBV6-3 and TRBJ2-1, with 7 bases fitting TRBD2. The trim removed 5 bases at V and 6 bases at J, leaving 10 bases unmatched. The germline V gene encodes CDR1 MNHEY and CDR2 SVGEGT. The CDR3 has 15 residues. CDR3 DNA: TGTGCCAGCAGTAGTGGGGGGGATATACGCAATGAGCAGTTCTTC. Translating it yields CASSSGGDIRNEQFF.

The rearrangement uses TRBV7-6 and TRBJ1-4, with a tentative D call TRBD1 (6 bases). Germline assignment: CDR1 SGHVS and CDR2 FNYEAQ. This CDR3 region has 18 residues. The V end lost 3 bases, the J end lost 0 bases, and 17 bases lay between the germline ends. The CDR3 DNA is TGTGCCAGCAGCTTGGAGGGGGGGGGCACAGCAACTAATGAAAAACTGTTTTTT. It codes for CASSLEGGGTATNEKLFF.

V is TRBV11-1 and J is TRBJ2-5; TRBD1 agrees at 7 bases. This CDR3 has 15 amino acids. Trimming cost V 0 bases and J 1 base; bases outside gene matches: 2. From germline, CDR1 is SGHAT and CDR2 FQDESV (reference sequence). CDR3 DNA sequence: TGTGCCAGCAGCTTAGCGGGACAGCTCCAAGAGACCCAGTACTTC. Residues: CASSLAGQLQETQYF.

The CDR3 DNA sequence: TGCGCCAGCAGTACCCGACGGGACTACGAGCAGTACTTC. Translating it yields CASSTRRDYEQYF. The V gene is TRBV10-1, the J gene TRBJ2-7, with a possible D match to TRBD2 (5 bases). Germline loops: CDR1 WNHNN, CDR2 SYGVQD (reference sequence). Trimming cost V 5 bases and J 3 bases, with 11 bases left between them. CDR3 size: 13 residues.

The chain joins TRBV7-7 to TRBJ2-2; 10 bases match TRBD1. Germline loops: CDR1 SSHAT, CDR2 FNYEAQ (reference sequence). The CDR3 consists of 16 residues. V was pared by 5 bases and J by 3 bases, with 6 bases of the junction left unmatched. The CDR3 loop is CASSTRQGAYTGELFF. CDR3 in DNA: TGTGCCAGCAGCACGCGACAGGGGGCATACACCGGGGAGCTGTTTTTT.

The V call is TRBV3-1 (or the pseudogene TRBV3-2), the J call TRBJ1-2; D uncertain. Germline assignment: CDR1 LGHDT and CDR2 YNNKEL (reference sequence). This CDR3 has 15 amino acids. The ends were cut back, 1 base at V and 1 base at J, with 10 bases in the middle. The CDR3 nucleotides read TGTGCCAGCAGCCAAGCATGGGGAGATAACTATGGCTACACCTTC. Translated: CASSQAWGDNYGYTF.

This clone was recorded once. This chain links TRBV19 with TRBJ2-1, with 7 bases that match TRBD1. Germline loops: CDR1 LNHDA, CDR2 SQIVND (reference sequence). This CDR3 comprises 16 residues. Germline trimming cut 3 bases from V and 2 bases from J; bases unmatched to any gene: 7. The CDR3 reads CASSMSRDRPYNEQFF. The CDR3 bases are TGTGCCAGTAGTATGAGTCGGGACAGACCCTACAATGAGCAGTTCTTC.

V is TRBV2 and J is TRBJ1-5; 10 bases are shared with TRBD1. The CDR3 runs to 15 residues. V gave up 6 bases and J gave up 6 bases; unmatched junction bases: 8. Germline V gene lookup returns CDR1 SNHLY and CDR2 FYNNEI. CDR3 sequence reads: CASSLDRGYGQPQHF. The CDR3 nucleotides are TGTGCCAGCAGCCTGGACAGGGGGTATGGTCAGCCCCAGCATTTT.

The V gene is TRBV7-7, the J gene TRBJ2-2; TRBD2 agrees at 7 bases. The CDR3 is 15 residues long. Germline assignment: CDR1 SSHAT and CDR2 FNYEAQ (reference sequence). The V gene end was trimmed by 5 bases and the J gene end by 9 bases; junction bases not matched to a gene: 12. CDR3 DNA sequence: TGTGCCAGCAGCCAAGCCCCCCTAGGGACTAGGGAGCTGTTTTTT. Its translation is CASSQAPLGTRELFF.

A few counts support this clone. This chain joins TRBV7-9 and TRBJ1-2; no definite D call. V was pared by 1 base and J by 3 bases, with 12 bases between. This CDR3 is built from 15 residues. From germline, CDR1 is SEHNR and CDR2 FQNEAQ (reference sequence). DNA of the CDR3: TGTGCCAGCAGCTTAGAAACACCAGGCTACTATGGCTACACCTTC. As protein: CASSLETPGYYGYTF.

This clone was seen a few times. The chain combines TRBV5-4 with TRBJ1-3, with D unclear. Trimming took off 0 bases at V and 2 bases at J, with 9 bases between the two ends. CDR1 is SGHNT, CDR2 YYREEE, per germline (reference sequence). This CDR3 region has 15 residues. The CDR3 here is CASSLGWGAGNTIYF. CDR3 coding DNA: TGTGCCAGCAGCTTGGGTTGGGGAGCTGGAAACACCATATATTTT.

This chain uses TRBV7-2 with TRBJ2-5; tentatively, D is TRBD2 (6 bases). Trimming stripped 3 bases from V and 3 bases from J, with 14 bases between. The CDR3 totals 15 residues. CDR1 is SGHTA, CDR2 FQGNSA, per germline. CDR3 protein: CASSFSSGVEETQYF. The DNA of the CDR3 is TGTGCCAGCAGCTTCTCTTCGGGGGTGGAAGAGACCCAGTACTTC.

The chain couples TRBV6-2 or TRBV6-3 to TRBJ2-5, with no clear D. The V gene lost 2 bases and the J gene lost 5 bases, with 3 bases spanning the gap. This CDR3 region has 11 residues. Germline V gene lookup returns CDR1 MNHEY and CDR2 SVGEGT. CDR3 sequence reads: CASSYGETQYF. CDR3 nucleotides: TGTGCCAGCAGTTACGGCGAGACCCAGTACTTC.

The chain carries TRBV4-1 and TRBJ1-2; possibly TRBD1 for D (6 bases). V was clipped by 1 base and J by 7 bases, with 16 bases between them. CDR1 is MGHRA, CDR2 YSYEKL, per germline. The CDR3 contains 15 residues. CDR3 DNA sequence: TGCGCCAGCAGCCAAGTGCTGGGAACAGGGCGTGGCTACACCTTC. Amino acid sequence: CASSQVLGTGRGYTF.

This rearrangement joins TRBV18 to TRBJ1-1; 7 nucleotides line up with TRBD1. J was trimmed by 1 base and V by 0 bases; bases with no gene match: 5. The CDR3 spans 16 residues. The germline gives CDR1 KGHSH, CDR2 LQKENI. CDR3: CASSPPRGGRNTEAFF. CDR3 bases: TGTGCCAGCTCACCACCGAGAGGGGGCAGGAACACTGAAGCTTTCTTT. Full variable domain (rest looked up from reference TRBV18 and TRBJ1-1): NAGVMQNPRHLVRRRGQEARLRCSPMKGHSHVYWYRQLPEEGLKFMVYLQKENIIDESGMPKERFSAEFPKEGPSILRIQQVVRGDSAAYFCASSPPRGGRNTEAFFGQGTRLTVV.

The rearrangement uses TRBV18 and TRBJ1-1, with 8 nucleotides matching TRBD1. J lost 5 bases, V lost 0 bases, and 11 bases had no gene match. This CDR3 is built from 17 residues. CDR1 is KGHSH, CDR2 LQKENI, per germline. The CDR3 is CASSPPIRDRGWTEAFF. For the CDR3, the DNA is TGTGCCAGCTCACCACCGATAAGAGACAGGGGATGGACTGAAGCTTTCTTT.

This chain connects TRBV19 to TRBJ2-5, with 8 nucleotides matching TRBD1. Germline lookup yields CDR1 LNHDA and CDR2 SQIVND (reference sequence). The CDR3 runs 14 residues. V was pared by 5 bases and J by 5 bases, with 7 bases of the junction left unmatched. The CDR3 coding sequence is TGTGCCAGTAGTCGGACAGGGACAAGTGAGACCCAGTACTTC. Its translation is CASSRTGTSETQYF.

This chain connects TRBV29-1 to TRBJ2-3; D uncertain. V lost 3 bases, J lost 0 bases, and 7 bases lay in between. The CDR3 extends over 13 amino acids. Germline V gene data show CDR1 as SQVTM and CDR2 as ANQGSEA. The DNA of the CDR3 is TGCAGCGTTGATTTTGGCAGCACAGATACGCAGTATTTT. Protein product: CSVDFGSTDTQYF.

V and J are TRBV7-2 and TRBJ2-4; 9 positions match TRBD1. Looked up from germline, CDR1 is SGHTA and CDR2 is FQGNSA. This CDR3 has 15 residues. The ends lost 4 bases at V and 8 bases at J; junction bases unmatched: 9. The CDR3 protein is CASSWSPGQGDIQYF. The CDR3 DNA reads TGTGCCAGCAGCTGGAGCCCGGGACAGGGTGACATTCAGTACTTC.

This clone was seen only once. The rearrangement links TRBV30 to TRBJ2-5, with D possibly matching TRBD1 (6 bases). V was trimmed by 3 bases and J by 5 bases, leaving 13 bases between them. The CDR3 runs 13 residues. Germline CDR1 reads GTSNPN; CDR2 reads SVGIG (reference sequence). The CDR3 sequence: CAWSNRGMETQYF. The DNA of the CDR3 is TGTGCCTGGAGCAATAGGGGGATGGAGACCCAGTACTTC.

This clone was picked up many times. The rearrangement joins TRBV5-4 to TRBJ2-7; tentative D call: TRBD1 (6 bases). Germline loops: CDR1 SGHNT, CDR2 YYREEE (reference sequence). Trimming took off 1 base at V and 2 bases at J, with 10 bases between the two ends. This CDR3 is 14 amino acids long. CDR3 in amino acids: CASSLQGSTYEQYF. Written as DNA, the CDR3 is TGTGCCAGCAGCTTGCAGGGGTCGACCTACGAGCAGTACTTC.

The chain employs TRBV29-1 and TRBJ1-4, with a possible D match to TRBD1 (5 bases). CDR3 length: 13 amino acids. Trimming cost V 5 bases and J 3 bases, with 10 bases left between them. CDR1 and CDR2 (germline): SQVTM, ANQGSEA. The CDR3 here is CSVRGWSNEKLFF. The CDR3 DNA reads TGCAGCGTTCGGGGGTGGTCTAATGAAAAACTGTTTTTT.

This clone is a singleton in its sample. J is TRBJ1-2 and V is TRBV4-1; 8 bases fit TRBD1. The CDR3 has 14 amino acids. J lost 9 bases, V lost 2 bases, and 8 bases had no gene match. CDR1 MGHRA and CDR2 YSYEKL come from the germline V gene. The CDR3 here is CASSQQGAVRRYTF. The CDR3 coding sequence is TGCGCCAGCAGCCAACAGGGGGCCGTAAGGCGCTACACCTTC.

The chain uses TRBV27 and TRBJ1-5; D is perhaps TRBD1 (5 bases). Trimming cost V 11 bases and J 1 base, with 15 bases left between them. The CDR3 runs 14 residues. Germline loops: CDR1 MNHEY, CDR2 SMNVEV (reference sequence). CDR3 sequence reads: CAQRPEGSNQPQHF. CDR3 DNA sequence: TGTGCCCAACGCCCGGAGGGGAGCAATCAGCCCCAGCATTTT.

The chain couples TRBV25-1 to TRBJ2-1, with 7 positions matching TRBD2. The length of the CDR3 is 15 residues. The V gene end was trimmed by 2 bases and the J gene end by 4 bases; junction bases not matched to a gene: 5. The V gene's germline CDR1 is MGHDK and CDR2 SYGVNS. The CDR3 DNA follows: TGTGCCAGCAGTGAACTCGGGGGGACGTACAATGAGCAGTTCTTC. Translating gives CASSELGGTYNEQFF.